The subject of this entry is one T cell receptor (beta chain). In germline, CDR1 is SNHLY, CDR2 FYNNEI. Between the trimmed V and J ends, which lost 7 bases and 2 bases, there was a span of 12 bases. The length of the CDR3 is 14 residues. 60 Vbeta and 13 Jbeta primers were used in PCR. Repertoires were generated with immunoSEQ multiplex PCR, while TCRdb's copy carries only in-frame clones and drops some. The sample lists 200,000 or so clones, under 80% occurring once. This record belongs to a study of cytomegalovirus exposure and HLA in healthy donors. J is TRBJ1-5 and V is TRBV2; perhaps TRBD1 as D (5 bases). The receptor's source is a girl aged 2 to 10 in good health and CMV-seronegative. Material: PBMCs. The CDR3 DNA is TGTGCCAGCACCAAAAGACAGCGCAATCAGCCCCAGCATTTT. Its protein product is CASTKRQRNQPQHF.